This T cell receptor (beta chain) was recorded in a study of prognosis after radiotherapy for stage I lung cancer. Looking at the study overall: About 15 of the patients were found to have newly diagnosed primary stage I lung tumors, and roughly 5 were living with oligometastatic NSCLC after surgical resection of the primary tumor. The study recorded squamous cell carcinoma in roughly seven patients and adenocarcinoma in approximately twelve. Development of distant metastases after radiotherapy was seen in four patients at a median of approximately seven months, with no significant progression in some 15.

Amplicons of TCR beta CDR3 were generated from genomic DNA by two-round multiplex PCR. During first-round PCR, primers specific to each TRBV and TRBJ gene were used. Each CDR3 protein is one row after TCRdb ran MiXCR on the multiplex PCR reads. This table holds nearly 25,000 distinct CDR3 sequences, 30% to 45% found once. Sample collection consisted of approximately 6.6 milliliters of peripheral blood drawn at each of two time points. Per the germline V gene, CDR1 is SGHTA and CDR2 is FQGNSA. The J segment lost 0 bases and the V segment lost 5 bases, leaving 8 bases of the junction unmatched. The CDR3 spans 18 residues.

The TCR was taken from a donor over 45 with non-small cell lung cancer. The sample was PBMCs, taken before or after stereotactic body radiation therapy (not recorded which). This chain uses TRBV7-2 with TRBJ2-1; 12 bases are a match to TRBD2. The CDR3 is CASSHGTSGYSSYNEQFF. The CDR3 DNA is TGTGCCAGCAGCCACGGGACTAGCGGGTATAGCTCCTACAATGAGCAGTTCTTC.